This note documents a single TCR beta chain sequence. Its target is unknown. J lost 5 bases, V lost 4 bases, and 8 bases had no gene match. Germline values: CDR1 SGHVS, CDR2 FQNEAQ. This CDR3 has 15 amino acids. This sample is drawn from a study of cytomegalovirus exposure and HLA in healthy donors. Vbeta (60) and Jbeta (13) primers were used in the PCR. Profiling relied on immunoSEQ multiplex PCR, and the TCRdb table lists in-frame clones only, not all of them. The sample table includes tens of thousands of clones. Whole-study findings and limits: Donor immune exposure was known only as CMV serostatus. While the bulk of TCR sequences proved rare, some public TCRs turned up in many donors.

Input material: PBMCs. The chain is built from TRBV7-8 and TRBJ2-1; 7 bases match TRBD1. The TCR originated in a man aged 40-49 years in good health and CMV-seronegative. In nucleotides, the CDR3 is TGTGCCAGCAGCTATTTTGGACAGGCCGACAATGAGCAGTTCTTC. Its translation is CASSYFGQADNEQFF.